A single sample gave rise to the 14 T cell receptor beta chains below, sequenced in a study of T cell repertoires and HLA-DP antigens. The antigens these receptors bind are not known. Repertoires were generated with immunoSEQ multiplex PCR, while TCRdb's copy carries only in-frame clones and drops some. The table includes approximately 90,000 clones, around nine tenths detected once. The sequencing input was CD4+ T cells from PBMCs. These receptors originate from a man aged 50-59 years in good health and CMV-seronegative.

The V call is TRBV4-1, the J call TRBJ2-2; 7 nucleotides align to TRBD1. The V segment lost 0 bases and the J segment 0 bases; nucleotides outside the gene matches: 1. The V gene's germline CDR1 is MGHRA and CDR2 YSYEKL. This CDR3 is 16 amino acids long. The CDR3, as DNA: TGCGCCAGCAGCCAAGATACAGGGGCGAACACCGGGGAGCTGTTTTTT. Protein: CASSQDTGANTGELFF.

This chain connects TRBV27 to TRBJ2-3; 10 positions match TRBD2. Germline lookup yields CDR1 MNHEY and CDR2 SMNVEV (reference sequence). The CDR3 totals 17 residues. After removal of 5 bases from V and 1 base from J, the junction contained 9 bases not matched to a gene. CDR3 residues: CASSKPGLALGTDTQYF. The CDR3 nucleotides read TGTGCCAGCAGTAAGCCGGGACTAGCGTTAGGCACAGATACGCAGTATTTT.

The V and J genes are TRBV9 and TRBJ2-3; 11 positions match TRBD2. V lost 3 bases and J lost 4; bases outside the gene matches: 7. The length of the CDR3 is 16 residues. Germline loops: CDR1 SGDLS, CDR2 YYNGEE. DNA of the CDR3: TGTGCCAGCAGCGGTACTAGCGGGAGTAGTGCAGATACGCAGTATTTT. Translated: CASSGTSGSSADTQYF.

This clone is a singleton in its sample. V usage is TRBV6-6 and J usage is TRBJ2-2; the match to TRBD1 covers 7 bases. The CDR3 loop spans 15 amino acids. Germline-derived CDR1 and CDR2 are MNHNY and SVGAGI (reference sequence). The ends lost 2 bases at V and 2 bases at J; junction bases unmatched: 2. In DNA form, the CDR3 reads TGTGCCAGCAGTTACAGACAGGGAAACACCGGGGAGCTGTTTTTT. This gives the protein CASSYRQGNTGELFF.

The chain employs TRBV12-5 and TRBJ2-1; D is perhaps TRBD2 (5 bases). The V end lost 1 base, the J end lost 8 bases, and 24 bases lay between the germline ends. Germline-derived CDR1 and CDR2 are LGHNT and FRNRAP. The CDR3 covers 18 residues. The DNA of the CDR3 is TGTGCTAGTGGTTTGGACAACGTTTGGACTGGGGTCGAGTATGAGCAGTTCTTC. It specifies CASGLDNVWTGVEYEQFF.

The rearrangement joins TRBV6-5 to TRBJ1-4; D perhaps matches TRBD1 (5 bases). CDR3 length: 13 amino acids. The ends were cut back, 8 bases at V and 8 bases at J, with 15 bases in the middle. Germline CDR1 and CDR2: MNHEY and SVGAGI. The CDR3 region is CASSVGVVEKLFF. The CDR3, as DNA: TGTGCCAGCTCGGTAGGGGTAGTGGAAAAACTGTTTTTT.

The V and J genes are TRBV6-5 and TRBJ1-1; D unresolved. Trimming stripped 0 bases from V and 5 bases from J, with 10 bases between. Germline V gene lookup returns CDR1 MNHEY and CDR2 SVGAGI. The CDR3 sequence is 14 residues long. The CDR3 bases are TGTGCCAGCAGTTACTCGGGGAGAGAGACTGAAGCTTTCTTT. Encoded protein: CASSYSGRETEAFF.

V is TRBV18 and J is TRBJ2-2; 10 bases are a match to TRBD2. From germline, CDR1 is KGHSH and CDR2 LQKENI. The CDR3 totals 17 residues. The V segment lost 2 bases and the J segment 8 bases; nucleotides outside the gene matches: 11. CDR3 coding DNA: TGTGCCAGCTCACCAGTCACGGCTAGCGGGAGTGCAGGGGAGCTGTTTTTT. It codes for CASSPVTASGSAGELFF.

A single count supports this clone. The chain uses TRBV2 and TRBJ2-2; either TRBD1 or TRBD2 may fit D (6 bases each). V shed 7 bases and J shed 1 base, with 13 bases lying between them. Germline CDR1 is SNHLY and CDR2 is FYNNEI. The CDR3 extends over 15 amino acids. The CDR3 sequence: CASMEGEENTGELFF. The CDR3 DNA sequence: TGTGCCAGCATGGAGGGGGAGGAGAACACCGGGGAGCTGTTTTTT.

This clone appeared once. The chain uses TRBV28 and TRBJ1-5, with 7 bases aligning to TRBD1. J lost 7 bases, V lost 7 bases, and 16 bases had no gene match. Germline V gives CDR1 MDHEN, CDR2 SYDVKM. The length of the CDR3 is 16 residues. The CDR3 nucleotides read TGTGCCAGCACCTCGGACAGGCAGGGGAGTTTACAGCCCCAGCATTTT. Protein sequence: CASTSDRQGSLQPQHF.

This chain joins TRBV7-8 and TRBJ2-1; D gene ambiguous. The CDR3 loop spans 13 amino acids. Germline V lookup: CDR1 SGHVS, CDR2 FQNEAQ. V lost 5 bases, J lost 0 bases, and 5 bases lay in between. The CDR3, as DNA: TGTGCCAGCAGCGGTAACTCCTACAATGAGCAGTTCTTC. It is translated as CASSGNSYNEQFF.

The chain uses TRBV6-5 and TRBJ2-7, with D perhaps TRBD2 (6 bases). The CDR3 consists of 16 residues. Germline V gives CDR1 MNHEY, CDR2 SVGAGI. The V end was cut by 4 bases, the J end by 4 bases, with 20 bases between. In DNA, the CDR3 is TGTGCCAGCAGTTGGGGACTGCTGACGGGAAATTACGAGCAGTACTTC. Protein: CASSWGLLTGNYEQYF.

The gene calls are TRBV29-1 and TRBJ2-7, with D perhaps given as TRBD1 or TRBD2 (5 bases each). CDR3 length: 12 residues. V dropped 6 bases and J dropped 5 bases, with 14 bases sitting between them. The V gene's germline CDR1 is SQVTM and CDR2 ANQGSEA. CDR3 nucleotide sequence: TGCAGCGTCGCCCCGGGGCGCGACGAGCAGTACTTC. Encoded protein: CSVAPGRDEQYF.

The chain uses TRBV29-1 and TRBJ2-3, with D unclear. The germline V and J ends were trimmed by 7 bases and 0 bases, with 5 bases remaining between them. This CDR3 has 11 residues. Germline CDR1 SQVTM, CDR2 ANQGSEA. CDR3: CSAGSTDTQYF. CDR3 in DNA: TGCAGCGCCGGGAGCACAGATACGCAGTATTTT.